The following is a TCR beta chain sequence with its context. As yet, its antigen is unknown. The PCR was carried out with 60 Vbeta primers and 13 Jbeta primers. The method was immunoSEQ multiplex PCR; TCRdb's version includes in-frame clones alone and lacks a portion of them. Of roughly 100,000 clones listed, around four fifths are singletons. V lost 6 bases, J lost 3 bases, and 5 bases stayed unmatched. CDR3 length: 13 amino acids. The germline V gene encodes CDR1 MNHEY and CDR2 SMNVEV (reference sequence). These data originate in a study of cytomegalovirus exposure and HLA in healthy donors. The study's findings and limits: Most TCR sequences showed up rarely, but some public TCRs showed up in many donors.

The rearrangement links TRBV27 to TRBJ2-7; 7 bases line up with TRBD1. Material: PBMCs. The sequence was obtained from a female donor in good health and CMV-seropositive. The CDR3 reads CASRRTGLYEQYF. CDR3 nucleotide sequence: TGTGCCAGCAGAAGGACAGGACTCTACGAGCAGTACTTC.